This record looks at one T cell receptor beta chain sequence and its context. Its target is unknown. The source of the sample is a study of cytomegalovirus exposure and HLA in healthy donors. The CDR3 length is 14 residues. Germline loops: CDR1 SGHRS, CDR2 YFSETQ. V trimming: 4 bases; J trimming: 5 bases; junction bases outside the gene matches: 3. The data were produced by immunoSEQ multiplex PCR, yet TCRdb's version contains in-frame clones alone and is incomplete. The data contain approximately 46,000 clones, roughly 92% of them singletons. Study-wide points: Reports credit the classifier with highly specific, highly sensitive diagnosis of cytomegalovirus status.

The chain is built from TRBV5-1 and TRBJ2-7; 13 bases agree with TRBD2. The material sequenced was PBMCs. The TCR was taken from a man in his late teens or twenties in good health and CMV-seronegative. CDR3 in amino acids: CASSHGLAGDEQYF. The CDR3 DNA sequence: TGCGCCAGCAGCCATGGACTAGCGGGAGACGAGCAGTACTTC.